One and the same sample provided the 11 T cell receptor beta chains below, sequenced in a study of post-analysis software for immune sequencing data. Each TCR beta cDNA library carried unique molecular identifiers. TCRdb re-analysed the PCR reads in MiXCR, keeping a single row per CDR3 protein. In the table there are roughly 540,000 distinct CDR3 sequences, less than 40% of which are singletons. Findings and limits, study-wide: Patients carried a handful of TRBV segments more frequently than controls did, and TRBV5-6, TRBV5-1 and TRBV20-1 were among them.

These receptors lack a known antigen. The source material was blood. These receptors were taken from a girl under 18 with multiple sclerosis.

The chain couples TRBV12-3 or TRBV12-4 to TRBJ2-1; 10 bases are shared with TRBD2. With 5 bases clipped from V and 6 bases from J, the junction kept 7 bases outside the gene matches. CDR3 size: 15 residues. CDR3 amino acids: CASSPMQRGGNEQFF. Here the CDR3 DNA reads TGTGCCAGCAGTCCGATGCAGCGGGGGGGCAATGAGCAGTTCTTC.

Worth noting for this clonotype: Mismatch with germline at one junction end may stem from a read error. The chain uses TRBV6-5 and TRBJ2-3, with TRBD2 identical over 9 bases. The CDR3 runs 14 residues. Germline V gives CDR1 MNHEY, CDR2 SVGAGI. The CDR3 nucleotides read TGTACCAGCAGTACGGGACTAGCAGTGGATACGCAGTATTTT. This translates into CTSSTGLAVDTQYF.

The chain recombines TRBV5-1 with TRBJ2-1; D call uncertain. Trimming removed 4 bases from V and 9 bases from J, with 11 bases in between. The germline CDR1 and CDR2 sequences are SGHRS and YFSETQ. The CDR3 has 12 amino acids. CDR3 bases: TGCGCCAGCAGCCCCTCCGATATTGAGCAGTTCTTC. The encoded protein is CASSPSDIEQFF. Complete variable domain (other parts from reference TRBV5-1 and TRBJ2-1): KAGVTQTPRYLIKTRGQQVTLSCSPISGHRSVSWYQQTPGQGLQFLFEYFSETQRNKGNFPGRFSGRQFSNSRSEMNVSTLELGDSALYLCASSPSDIEQFFGPGTRLTVL.

A few counts support this clonotype. V gene TRBV10-3 combines with J gene TRBJ2-1, with 7 nucleotides matching TRBD1. This CDR3 has 12 residues. Germline-derived CDR1 and CDR2 are ENHRY and SYGVKD. Trimming removed 5 bases from V and 8 bases from J; junction bases left unmatched: 3. This chain's CDR3 is CAISTGVYEQFF. In DNA, the CDR3 is TGTGCCATCAGTACAGGGGTTTATGAGCAGTTCTTC.

This clonotype was detected once. The rearrangement links TRBV7-2 to TRBJ1-1; 10 bases are shared with TRBD1. The CDR3 is 16 residues long. The V and J ends lost 5 bases and 2 bases, in that order; junction bases with no gene match: 8. Germline CDR1 is SGHTA and CDR2 is FQGNSA. This CDR3 reads CASSPLTGGLNTEAFF. CDR3 nucleotides: TGTGCCAGCAGCCCCTTGACAGGGGGCTTAAACACTGAAGCTTTCTTT. Looking up the rest from reference TRBV7-2 and TRBJ1-1 gives the full variable domain: GAGVSQSPSNKVTEKGKDVELRCDPISGHTALYWYRQSLGQGLEFLIYFQGNSAPDKSGLPSDRFSAERTGGSVSTLTIQRTQQEDSAVYLCASSPLTGGLNTEAFFGQGTRLTVV.

The table lists this clonotype with a few counts. The J gene is TRBJ2-3, the V gene TRBV24-1; maybe TRBD1 (6 bases). The V end lost 5 bases, the J end lost 2 bases, and 10 bases lay between the germline ends. Germline CDR1 KGHDR, CDR2 SFDVKD. The CDR3 covers 14 residues. In DNA form, the CDR3 reads TGTGCCACCAGTGTTACAGGGTCCACAGATACGCAGTATTTT. This translates into CATSVTGSTDTQYF.

This clonotype appeared once. V gene TRBV18 combines with J gene TRBJ2-7; D call uncertain. Per germline, CDR1 KGHSH and CDR2 LQKENI. This CDR3 has 12 residues. Trimming shortened V by 3 bases and J by 5 bases, and 8 bases separated the two germline ends. CDR3 sequence (DNA): TGTGCCAGCTCACCCTTCGTGGACGAGCAGTACTTC. Its protein is CASSPFVDEQYF.

This clonotype appeared a few times. The chain joins TRBV11-2 to TRBJ2-7; 9 positions agree with TRBD2. Trimming at V came to 4 bases and at J to 4 bases, leaving 8 bases not matched to a gene. The CDR3 contains 15 residues. Germline V gene data show CDR1 as SGHAT and CDR2 as FQNNGV. CDR3 bases: TGTGCCAGCAGCTCCCAGGGACTAGCTTCGTACGAGCAGTACTTC. Protein product: CASSSQGLASYEQYF.

This chain connects TRBV15 to TRBJ1-5, with D unresolved. V lost 0 bases, J lost 4 bases, and 7 bases lay in between. The CDR3 loop spans 14 amino acids. Germline lookup yields CDR1 LNHNV and CDR2 YYDKDF (reference sequence). In DNA form, the CDR3 reads TGTGCCACCAGCAGAGATGGGCGGAATCAGCCCCAGCATTTT. Amino acid sequence: CATSRDGRNQPQHF.

The CDR3 DNA sequence: TGTGCCAGTAGTATAGGAGGACACCGCTTATCTGGGGCCAACGTCCTGACTTTC. It translates to CASSIGGHRLSGANVLTF. The V call is TRBV19, the J call TRBJ2-6, with D possibly TRBD1 on 5 matching bases. The CDR3 spans 18 residues. Germline loops: CDR1 LNHDA, CDR2 SQIVND (reference sequence). The V end lost 1 base, the J end lost 1 base, and 14 bases lay between the germline ends.

The gene calls are TRBV3-1 and TRBJ2-3, with D hard to call. V lost 5 bases and J lost 4, with 13 bases in between. The germline V gene encodes CDR1 LGHDT and CDR2 YNNKEL (reference sequence). The CDR3 has 14 amino acids. The CDR3 region has the DNA TGTGCCAGCAGCAAACAGCTGCTGTCAGATACGCAGTATTTT. Its translation: CASSKQLLSDTQYF.